This TCR beta chain came from a study of cytomegalovirus exposure and HLA in healthy donors. The study's findings and limits: Researchers catalogued about 150 TCR beta chains as cytomegalovirus-associated. Rarity held for most TCR sequences, but there were some public TCRs that occurred in many donors. An analysis that was carried out later associated 16,951 TCR beta sequences with HLA alleles at 0.05 false discovery rate. TRBV6-2, TRBV6-3 and some other V segments were unresolvable in 87-base-pair reads.

Notes on this clone: Antigen specificity is unknown.

The PCR employed 60 Vbeta primers together with 13 Jbeta primers. Clones were read by immunoSEQ multiplex PCR, and TCRdb kept only the in-frame ones, dropping some. The data show about 160,000 clones, around 73% seen once. This CDR3 is 14 amino acids long. The V segment lost 4 bases and the J segment 1 base; nucleotides outside the gene matches: 6. Germline V CDR1 and CDR2: SQVTM, ANQGSEA. This chain uses TRBV29-1 with TRBJ2-5; TRBD1 agrees at 7 bases. The sequence was obtained from a male donor in good health and CMV-seronegative. The sequencing input was PBMCs. The CDR3 DNA reads TGCAGCGTTGCCCTAGGGACAGCCCAAGAGACCCAGTACTTC. Amino acid sequence: CSVALGTAQETQYF. The complete variable domain, with remaining parts taken from reference TRBV29-1 and TRBJ2-5, reads SAVISQKPSRDICQRGTSLTIQCQVDSQVTMMFWYRQQPGQSLTLIATANQGSEATYESGFVIDKFPISRPNLTFSTLTVSNMSPEDSSIYLCSVALGTAQETQYFGPGTRLLVL.